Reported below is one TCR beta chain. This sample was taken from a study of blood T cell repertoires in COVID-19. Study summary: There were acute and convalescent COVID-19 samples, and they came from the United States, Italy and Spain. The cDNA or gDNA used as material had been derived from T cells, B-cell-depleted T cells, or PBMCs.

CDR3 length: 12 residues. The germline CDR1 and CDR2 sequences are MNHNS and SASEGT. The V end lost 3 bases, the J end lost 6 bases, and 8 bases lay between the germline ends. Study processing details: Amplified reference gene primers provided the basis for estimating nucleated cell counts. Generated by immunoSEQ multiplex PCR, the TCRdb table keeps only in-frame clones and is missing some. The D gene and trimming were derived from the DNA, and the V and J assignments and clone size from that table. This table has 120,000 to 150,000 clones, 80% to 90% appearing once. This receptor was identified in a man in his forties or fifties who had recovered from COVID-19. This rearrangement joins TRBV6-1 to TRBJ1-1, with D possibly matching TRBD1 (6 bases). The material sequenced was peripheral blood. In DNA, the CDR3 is TGTGCCAGCAGTGACAGGGGTGCTGAAGCTTTCTTT. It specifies CASSDRGAEAFF.